This T cell receptor beta chain was profiled in a study of T cell responses to AZD1222 COVID-19 vaccine. A word on this clone: What it binds is unknown.

Findings and caveats of the study: Spike-specific TCR breadth and depth were elevated following two AZD1222 doses. Seropositive status at baseline applied to only five to seven AZD1222 recipients. No day 14 peak samples; only post-peak repertoires were characterized.

CDR1 is SGHNT, CDR2 YYREEE, per germline (reference sequence). V lost 4 bases and J lost 2; bases outside the gene matches: 4. The CDR3 extends over 18 amino acids. The table came from immunoSEQ multiplex PCR; TCRdb's copy has only in-frame clones and leaves some out. There are around 140,000 clones in the sample; 92% occur only once, and 3.6% lies in the top ten. This specimen was peripheral blood, taken 28 days after the second AZD1222 dose. This rearrangement joins TRBV5-4 to TRBJ2-6, with 15 positions matching TRBD2. The receptor comes from an adult who received the AZD1222 COVID-19 vaccine. The CDR3 bases are TGTGCCAGCAGCCCCGGACTAGCGGGAGGGACTGGGGCCAACGTCCTGACTTTC. It encodes CASSPGLAGGTGANVLTF. The full variable domain, in which reference TRBV5-4 and TRBJ2-6 provide the parts outside the CDR3, is ETGVTQSPTHLIKTRGQQVTLRCSSQSGHNTVSWYQQALGQGPQFIFQYYREEENGRGNFPPRFSGLQFPNYSSELNVNALELDDSALYLCASSPGLAGGTGANVLTFGAGSRLTVL.